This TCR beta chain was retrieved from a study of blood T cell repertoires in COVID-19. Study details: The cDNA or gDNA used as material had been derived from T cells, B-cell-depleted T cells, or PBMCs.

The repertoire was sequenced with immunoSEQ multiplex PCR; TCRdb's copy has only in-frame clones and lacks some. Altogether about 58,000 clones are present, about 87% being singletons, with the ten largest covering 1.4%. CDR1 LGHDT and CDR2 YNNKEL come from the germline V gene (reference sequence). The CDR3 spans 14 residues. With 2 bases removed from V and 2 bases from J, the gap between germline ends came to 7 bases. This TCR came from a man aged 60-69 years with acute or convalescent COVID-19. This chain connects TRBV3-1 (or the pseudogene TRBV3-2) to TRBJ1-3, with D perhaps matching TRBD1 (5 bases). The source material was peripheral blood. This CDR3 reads CASSQLRAGNTIYF. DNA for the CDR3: TGTGCCAGCAGCCAACTCAGGGCTGGAAACACCATATATTTT.